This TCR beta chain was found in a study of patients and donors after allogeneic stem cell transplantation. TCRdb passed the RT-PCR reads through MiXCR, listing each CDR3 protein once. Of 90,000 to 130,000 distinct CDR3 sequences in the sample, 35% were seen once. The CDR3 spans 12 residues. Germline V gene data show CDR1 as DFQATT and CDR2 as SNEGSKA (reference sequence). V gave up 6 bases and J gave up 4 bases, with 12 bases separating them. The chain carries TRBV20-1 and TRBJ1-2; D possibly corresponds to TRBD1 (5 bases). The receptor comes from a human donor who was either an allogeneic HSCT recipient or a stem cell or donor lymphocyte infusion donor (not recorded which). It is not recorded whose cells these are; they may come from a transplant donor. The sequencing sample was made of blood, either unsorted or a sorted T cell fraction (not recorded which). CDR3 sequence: CSAIDRTYGYTF. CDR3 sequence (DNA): TGCAGTGCCATAGACAGAACCTATGGCTACACCTTC.